A selection of T cell receptor beta chains follows, all from one sample in a study of OX40 agonist ivuxolimab in advanced cancers. The data were produced by immunoSEQ multiplex PCR, yet TCRdb's version contains in-frame clones alone and is incomplete. Of fewer than 80,000 clones in the sample, about 82% were seen once. Sequences were derived from CD4+ or CD8+ T cells sorted from blood, sampled in a trial of the OX40 agonist ivuxolimab. All receptors derive from an adult with an advanced solid tumor such as melanoma, head and neck, liver or kidney cancer. The CDR3 runs from the conserved cysteine through the conserved F or W. A D gene is named only where the DNA matches it firmly. Clone size is not always given. Where it is, it says once, few, many or a class for expanded clones.

j_call: TRBJ1-1
v_call: TRBV5-4
d_call: -
clone_size: -
cdr3_nt: TGTGCCAGCAGCTCACAGGCCGTGAACACTGAAGCTTTCTTT
cdr3_aa: CASSSQAVNTEAFF

j_call: TRBJ2-1
v_call: TRBV9
d_call: TRBD2
clone_size: -
cdr3_nt: TGTGCCAGCAGCGTAGACAGCGGGGGATACAATGAGCAGTTCTTC
cdr3_aa: CASSVDSGGYNEQFF

j_call: TRBJ2-1
v_call: TRBV30
d_call: -
clone_size: -
cdr3_nt: TGTGCCTGGGGGGGGACTCACAATGAGCAGTTCTTC
cdr3_aa: CAWGGTHNEQFF

j_call: TRBJ2-1
v_call: TRBV7-8
d_call: -
clone_size: -
cdr3_nt: TGTGCCAGCAGCTTAGATGCCATCAGCTCCTACAATGAGCAGTTCTTC
cdr3_aa: CASSLDAISSYNEQFF

j_call: TRBJ2-1
v_call: TRBV6-5
d_call: -
clone_size: -
cdr3_nt: TGTGCCAGCCGATCGAAGCGGGTTGGCAATGAGCAGTTCTTC
cdr3_aa: CASRSKRVGNEQFF

j_call: TRBJ1-3
v_call: TRBV19
d_call: -
clone_size: -
cdr3_nt: TGTGCCAGTAGTGGCGGCAGCCGAAACACCATATATTTT
cdr3_aa: CASSGGSRNTIYF

j_call: TRBJ2-2
v_call: TRBV6-5
d_call: -
clone_size: -
cdr3_nt: TGTGCCAGCAGGCCCGGGACACTGAACACCGGGGAGCTGTTTTTT
cdr3_aa: CASRPGTLNTGELFF

j_call: TRBJ1-1
v_call: TRBV2
d_call: -
clone_size: once
cdr3_nt: TGTGCCAGCAGGGGAGGGGCGCGGGGAGCTTTCTTT
cdr3_aa: CASRGGARGAFF

j_call: TRBJ2-1
v_call: TRBV2
d_call: TRBD1
clone_size: -
cdr3_nt: TGTGCCAGCAGATCCGGGACAGGTTCCTACAATGAGCAGTTCTTC
cdr3_aa: CASRSGTGSYNEQFF

j_call: TRBJ1-2
v_call: TRBV18
d_call: TRBD1
clone_size: -
cdr3_nt: TGTGCCAGCTCACCACCTACAGGGGGCCTGGATGGCTACACCTTC
cdr3_aa: CASSPPTGGLDGYTF